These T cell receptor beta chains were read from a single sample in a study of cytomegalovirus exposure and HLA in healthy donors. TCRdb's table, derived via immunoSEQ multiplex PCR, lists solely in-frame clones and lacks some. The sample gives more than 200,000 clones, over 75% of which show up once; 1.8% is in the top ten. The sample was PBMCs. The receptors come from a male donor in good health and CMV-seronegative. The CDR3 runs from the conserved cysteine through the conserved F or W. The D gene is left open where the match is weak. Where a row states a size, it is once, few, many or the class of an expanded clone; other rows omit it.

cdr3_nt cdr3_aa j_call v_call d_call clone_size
TGTGCCAGCAGCTTAGATCAGTGGAGTAATGGCAATCAGCCCCAGCATTTT CASSLDQWSNGNQPQHF TRBJ1-5 TRBV7-9 . .
TGTGCCAGCAGCGCGCTAGCGAGCTCCTACGAGCAGTACTTC CASSALASSYEQYF TRBJ2-7 TRBV11-3 . .
TGTGCCAGTACTAAACATAGCGGGAGGCCATACAATGAGCAGTTCTTC CASTKHSGRPYNEQFF TRBJ2-1 TRBV19 TRBD2 .
TGTGCCAGCAGTGAAGATGGGGGGTACAATGAGCAGTTCTTC CASSEDGGYNEQFF TRBJ2-1 TRBV6-1 . .
TGCGCCAGCAGCTTGGATAGCGGGAGTAATACGCAGTATTTT CASSLDSGSNTQYF TRBJ2-3 TRBV5-1 TRBD2 .
TGTGCCATCAGTGAGCCCGGACAGGATCGTAGCGGGAGGGCCTTAAATACGCAGTATTTT CAISEPGQDRSGRALNTQYF TRBJ2-3 TRBV10-3 TRBD2 .
TGTGCCAGCAGCGTAGGGGCAGGGGCCCGAGACCAGTACTTC CASSVGAGARDQYF TRBJ2-5 TRBV9 . .
TGTGCCAGCAGCTCCGGGGGGAATCAGCCCCAGCATTTT CASSSGGNQPQHF TRBJ1-5 TRBV7-9 . .
TGTGCCAGCAGTTCAGAAGGAAACACCATATATTTT CASSSEGNTIYF TRBJ1-3 TRBV2 . .
TGTGCCAGCAGCTTATCTAGCGGGGGTCCCGGGGAGCTGTTTTTT CASSLSSGGPGELFF TRBJ2-2 TRBV7-2 TRBD2 .
TGTGCCAGCAGCTCTATAGGCACAGGGAGAAACTCCTACAATGAGCAGTTCTTC CASSSIGTGRNSYNEQFF TRBJ2-1 TRBV7-6 . .
TGTGCCAGCAGCTTAGACCGGAGAGAGACCCAGTACTTC CASSLDRRETQYF TRBJ2-5 TRBV7-7 . .
TGTGCCAGCAGTCAACAACGGACAGGGGTGCGCAATCAGCCCCAGCATTTT CASSQQRTGVRNQPQHF TRBJ1-5 TRBV27 TRBD1 few
TGTGCCAGCAGCTTAGACGGGACAGGGGGGACCCAGTACTTC CASSLDGTGGTQYF TRBJ2-5 TRBV7-7 TRBD1 .
TGCGCCAGCAGCGCATCTAGCGGGGGAGGTCATACGCAGTATTTT CASSASSGGGHTQYF TRBJ2-3 TRBV5-1 TRBD2 .
TGTGCCAGCAGCTCCTCGCCACTCCCCTACAATGAGCAGTTCTTC CASSSSPLPYNEQFF TRBJ2-1 TRBV7-6 . .
TGCGCCAGCAGCAACACAGGGGAGTGGAGGGAAAAACTGTTTTTT CASSNTGEWREKLFF TRBJ1-4 TRBV5-1 TRBD1 .
TGTGCCAGCAGGGTCCAGGGGGAAGAGACCCAGTACTTC CASRVQGEETQYF TRBJ2-5 TRBV28 TRBD1 .
TGTGCCAGCAGTTACACCAGTACTAACTATGGCTACACCTTC CASSYTSTNYGYTF TRBJ1-2 TRBV6-5 . .
TGCGCCAGCAGCCAAAAGACAGGGAGCGATGGCTACACCTTC CASSQKTGSDGYTF TRBJ1-2 TRBV4-3 TRBD1 .
TGCAGCGTTGGGACAGGGGTTAGCGGGGAGCTGTTTTTT CSVGTGVSGELFF TRBJ2-2 TRBV29-1 TRBD1 .
TGTGCCAGTAGCCCCGGGAACGAGCAGTACTTC CASSPGNEQYF TRBJ2-7 TRBV19 . .
TGTGCCAGCAGCCAAGATTTGGTAGGGACACCAGATCAAGAGACCCAGTACTTC CASSQDLVGTPDQETQYF TRBJ2-5 TRBV14 . few
TGTGCCAGCAGTTTGGGGCCTAGCAATCAGCCCCAGCATTTT CASSLGPSNQPQHF TRBJ1-5 TRBV28 . .
TGTGCCAGCAGCTCAGCCGACAGAATCTCTAACTATGGCTACACCTTC CASSSADRISNYGYTF TRBJ1-2 TRBV7-9 . .
TGCGCCAGCAGCTTGGAAGAGGGGGCTAACTATGGCTACACCTTC CASSLEEGANYGYTF TRBJ1-2 TRBV5-1 . once